This entry is about one T cell receptor beta chain. Its antigen is currently unknown. These data belong to a study of graft-versus-host responses after intestinal transplantation. Study context: Every recipient underwent anti-thymocyte globulin induction, then tacrolimus and steroids for 3 to 4 years.

Clones were sequenced by immunoSEQ multiplex PCR, and TCRdb holds only the in-frame ones, with some missing. Of around 100,000 clones listed, less than 90% are singletons. The germline gives CDR1 SGDLS, CDR2 YYNGEE. V was shortened by 4 bases and J by 10 bases, with 24 bases between the two germline ends. The CDR3 length is 16 residues. This receptor was identified in a human donor who was the organ donor for an intestinal transplant. The chain combines TRBV9 with TRBJ2-1; D not resolved. Here the sequenced sample was unstimulated CD4+ T cells sorted from spleen or lymph node cells, taken before transplant. CDR3: CASSPASPVMTQEQFF. CDR3 in DNA: TGTGCCAGCAGCCCTGCCTCCCCAGTCATGACACAAGAGCAGTTCTTC.